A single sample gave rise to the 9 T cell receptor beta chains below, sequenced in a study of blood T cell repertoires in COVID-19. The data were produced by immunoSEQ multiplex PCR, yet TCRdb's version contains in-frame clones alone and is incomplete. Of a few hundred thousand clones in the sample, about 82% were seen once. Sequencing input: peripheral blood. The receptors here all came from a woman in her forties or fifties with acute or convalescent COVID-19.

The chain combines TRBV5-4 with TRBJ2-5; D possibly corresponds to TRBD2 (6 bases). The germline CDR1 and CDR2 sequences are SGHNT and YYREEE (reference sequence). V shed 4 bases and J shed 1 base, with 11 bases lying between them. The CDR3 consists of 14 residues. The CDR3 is CASSDPSVQETQYF. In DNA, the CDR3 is TGTGCCAGCAGCGACCCTAGCGTCCAAGAGACCCAGTACTTC.

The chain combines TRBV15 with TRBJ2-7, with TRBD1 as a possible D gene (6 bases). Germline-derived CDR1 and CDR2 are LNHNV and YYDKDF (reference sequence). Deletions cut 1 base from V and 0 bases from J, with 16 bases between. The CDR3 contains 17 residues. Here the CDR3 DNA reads TGTGCCACCAGCAGAGGATTGAAAACAGGGAGCTCCTACGAGCAGTACTTC. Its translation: CATSRGLKTGSSYEQYF.

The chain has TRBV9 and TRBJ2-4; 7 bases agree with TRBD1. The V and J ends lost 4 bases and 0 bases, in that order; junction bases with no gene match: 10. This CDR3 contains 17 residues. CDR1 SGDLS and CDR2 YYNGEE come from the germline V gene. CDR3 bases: TGTGCCAGCAGCACGGGACAGTCACATCTAGCCAAAAACATTCAGTACTTC. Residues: CASSTGQSHLAKNIQYF. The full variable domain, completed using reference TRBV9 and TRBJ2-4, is DSGVTQTPKHLITATGQRVTLRCSPRSGDLSVYWYQQSLDQGLQFLIQYYNGEERAKGNILERFSAQQFPDLHSELNLSSLELGDSALYFCASSTGQSHLAKNIQYFGAGTRLSVL.

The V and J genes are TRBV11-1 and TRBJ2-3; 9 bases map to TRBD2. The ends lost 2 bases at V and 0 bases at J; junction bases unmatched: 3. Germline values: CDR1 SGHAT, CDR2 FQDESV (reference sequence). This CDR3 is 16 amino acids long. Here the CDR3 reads CASSLILAGSTDTQYF. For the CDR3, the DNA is TGTGCCAGCAGCTTAATTCTAGCGGGGAGCACAGATACGCAGTATTTT.

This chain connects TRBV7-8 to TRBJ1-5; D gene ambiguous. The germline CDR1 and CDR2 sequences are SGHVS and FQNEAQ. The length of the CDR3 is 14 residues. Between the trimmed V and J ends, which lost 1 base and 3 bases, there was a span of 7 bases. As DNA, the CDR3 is TGTGCCAGCAGCTTAGGGCAGAACAATCAGCCCCAGCATTTT. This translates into CASSLGQNNQPQHF.

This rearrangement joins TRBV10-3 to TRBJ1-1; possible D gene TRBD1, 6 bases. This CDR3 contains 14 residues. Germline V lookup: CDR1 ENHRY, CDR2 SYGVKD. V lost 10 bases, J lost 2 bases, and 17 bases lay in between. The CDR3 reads CASMADGGNTEAFF. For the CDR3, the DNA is TGTGCCAGCATGGCGGATGGGGGCAACACTGAAGCTTTCTTT.

The CDR3 region is CASSKREGGGLGTGELFF. DNA for the CDR3: TGCGCCAGCAGCAAACGTGAGGGCGGGGGTTTGGGCACCGGGGAGCTGTTTTTT. This chain joins TRBV4-1 and TRBJ2-2, with 7 bases fitting TRBD2. Trimming took 5 bases from V and 4 from J; bases not matched to a gene: 16. This CDR3 contains 18 residues. Germline-derived CDR1 and CDR2 are MGHRA and YSYEKL.

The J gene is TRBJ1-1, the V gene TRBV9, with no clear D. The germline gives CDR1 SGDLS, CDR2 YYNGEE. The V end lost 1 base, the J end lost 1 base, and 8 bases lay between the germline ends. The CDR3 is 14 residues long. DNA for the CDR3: TGTGCCAGCAGCGTATCCGACAAGAACACTGAAGCTTTCTTT. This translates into CASSVSDKNTEAFF.

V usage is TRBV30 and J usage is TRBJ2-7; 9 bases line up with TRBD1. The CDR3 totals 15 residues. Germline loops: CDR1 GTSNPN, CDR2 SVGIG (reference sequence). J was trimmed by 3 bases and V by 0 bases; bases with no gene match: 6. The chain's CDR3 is CAWSVRDREGYEQYF. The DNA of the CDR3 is TGTGCCTGGAGTGTACGGGACAGGGAGGGCTACGAGCAGTACTTC.